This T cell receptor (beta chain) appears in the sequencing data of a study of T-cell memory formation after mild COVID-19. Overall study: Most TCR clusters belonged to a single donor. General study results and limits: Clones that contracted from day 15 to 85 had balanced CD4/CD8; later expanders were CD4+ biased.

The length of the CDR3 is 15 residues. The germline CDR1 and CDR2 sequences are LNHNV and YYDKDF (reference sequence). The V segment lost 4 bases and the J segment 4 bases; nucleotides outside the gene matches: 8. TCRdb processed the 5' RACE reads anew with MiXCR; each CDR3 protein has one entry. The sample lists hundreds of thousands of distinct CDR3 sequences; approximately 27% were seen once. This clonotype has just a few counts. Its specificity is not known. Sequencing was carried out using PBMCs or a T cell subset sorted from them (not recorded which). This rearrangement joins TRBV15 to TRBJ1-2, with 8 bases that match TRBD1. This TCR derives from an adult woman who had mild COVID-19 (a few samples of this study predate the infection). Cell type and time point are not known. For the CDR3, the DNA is TGTGCCACCAGCACGGACCAGGGGGCCGGCTATGGCTACACCTTC. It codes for CATSTDQGAGYGYTF.